Shown below are 12 T cell receptor beta chains from a single sample sequenced in a study of blood T cell repertoires in COVID-19 (dated by TCRdb to 2019 to 2021). Libraries were prepared through the immunoSEQ multiplex PCR assay. Drawn from immuneACCESS, this table holds only the in-frame rearrangements with V and J called that TCRdb kept. Clones are partly lost; checked studies trace under half to an unresolved V gene and leave the rest unexplained. Across this sample there are 140,000 to 150,000 clones, with more than 65% seen only once. Roughly 10% of the sample is held by the ten biggest clonotypes. Material: peripheral blood. All receptors come from a man aged 55 to 69 with active or convalescent COVID-19.

V and J are TRBV11-3 and TRBJ1-2; 7 nucleotides match TRBD1. The CDR3 has 14 residues. Germline lookup yields CDR1 SGHNT and CDR2 YENEEA. The trim removed 2 bases at V and 7 bases at J, leaving 7 bases unmatched. CDR3: CASSLQGGGGGYTF. CDR3 bases: TGTGCCAGCAGCTTACAGGGGGGAGGTGGTGGCTACACCTTC.

The chain is built from TRBV30 and TRBJ1-2; D unclear. The CDR3 extends over 13 amino acids. With 0 bases removed from V and 3 bases from J, the gap between germline ends came to 8 bases. CDR1 and CDR2 from the germline V gene are GTSNPN and SVGIG (reference sequence). Written as DNA, the CDR3 is TGTGCCTGGAGTGTGTCCCCCTACTATGGCTACACCTTC. As protein: CAWSVSPYYGYTF.

V is TRBV19 and J is TRBJ2-7, with 8 bases aligning to TRBD2. This CDR3 has 15 amino acids. With 8 bases clipped from V and 3 bases from J, the junction kept 12 bases outside the gene matches. The germline gives CDR1 LNHDA, CDR2 SQIVND (reference sequence). The CDR3 spells CASSKQAGGRYEQYF. The DNA for the CDR3 is TGTGCCAGTTCGAAGCAGGCGGGGGGCCGCTACGAGCAGTACTTC. Full variable domain (remainder filled in from reference TRBV19 and TRBJ2-7): DGGITQSPKYLFRKEGQNVTLSCEQNLNHDAMYWYRQDPGQGLRLIYYSQIVNDFQKGDIAEGYSVSREKKESFPLTVTSAQKNPTAFYLCASSKQAGGRYEQYFGPGTRLTVT.

The chain has TRBV5-1 and TRBJ2-3, with D unresolved. This CDR3 is built from 12 residues. In germline, CDR1 is SGHRS, CDR2 YFSETQ. V lost 0 bases, J lost 7 bases, and 6 bases lay in between. The CDR3 sequence: CASSLDPNTQYF. CDR3 in DNA: TGCGCCAGCAGCTTGGATCCAAATACGCAGTATTTT.

The genes are TRBV24-1 and TRBJ1-1; 10 bases agree with TRBD1. The CDR3 contains 13 residues. Losses at the gene ends were 7 bases for V and 5 bases for J; bases not matched to a gene: 3. Germline CDR1 reads KGHDR; CDR2 reads SFDVKD. DNA of the CDR3: TGTGCCACCAGAGGGACAGGGGAGACTGAAGCTTTCTTT. It is translated as CATRGTGETEAFF.

CDR3 sequence (DNA): TGTGCCAGCAGCTCTCGACTAGCGGGAGACACTACGCAGTATTTT. Its translation: CASSSRLAGDTTQYF. The chain is built from TRBV7-2 and TRBJ2-3, with TRBD2 identical over 12 bases. V was pared by 4 bases and J by 8 bases, with 7 bases of the junction left unmatched. The CDR3 contains 15 residues. CDR1 is SGHTA and CDR2 is FQGNSA in the germline V gene.

V usage is TRBV18 and J usage is TRBJ1-5; weak D call: TRBD1 (6 bases). Germline lookup yields CDR1 KGHSH and CDR2 LQKENI. The germline V and J ends were trimmed by 5 bases and 4 bases, with 12 bases remaining between them. The CDR3 is 14 amino acids. The CDR3 nucleotides read TGTGCCAGCTCAGCGGACAGCACTAATCAGCCCCAGCATTTT. Translation: CASSADSTNQPQHF.

The chain has TRBV19 and TRBJ1-6; TRBD1 might be the D (6 bases). The germline CDR1 and CDR2 sequences are LNHDA and SQIVND (reference sequence). CDR3 size: 13 residues. V shed 3 bases and J shed 10 bases, with 10 bases lying between them. CDR3 coding DNA: TGTGCCAGTAGTATCAGGGGTTCATCACCCCTCCACTTT. It yields the protein CASSIRGSSPLHF. The variable domain in full, with the rest retrieved from reference TRBV19 and TRBJ1-6, is DGGITQSPKYLFRKEGQNVTLSCEQNLNHDAMYWYRQDPGQGLRLIYYSQIVNDFQKGDIAEGYSVSREKKESFPLTVTSAQKNPTAFYLCASSIRGSSPLHFGNGTRLTVT.

The chain recombines TRBV4-3 with TRBJ2-1, with 13 bases fitting TRBD2. The CDR3 runs 18 residues. Germline values: CDR1 LGHNA, CDR2 YSLEER. The J segment lost 1 base and the V segment lost 1 base, leaving 4 bases of the junction unmatched. CDR3 in amino acids: CASSQGLAGGRSYNEQFF. Written as DNA, the CDR3 is TGCGCCAGCAGCCAAGGACTAGCGGGAGGACGGTCCTACAATGAGCAGTTCTTC.

The chain employs TRBV18 and TRBJ1-5; possible D gene TRBD1, 6 bases. This CDR3 spans 15 amino acids. V was pared by 2 bases and J by 7 bases, with 15 bases between. The germline CDR1 and CDR2 sequences are KGHSH and LQKENI. Here the CDR3 DNA reads TGTGCCAGCTCACCAACCCAAACAGGGACACAGCCCCAGCATTTT. Protein product: CASSPTQTGTQPQHF. The full variable domain, with the rest looked up from reference TRBV18 and TRBJ1-5, is NAGVMQNPRHLVRRRGQEARLRCSPMKGHSHVYWYRQLPEEGLKFMVYLQKENIIDESGMPKERFSAEFPKEGPSILRIQQVVRGDSAAYFCASSPTQTGTQPQHFGDGTRLSIL.

The rearrangement links TRBV30 to TRBJ1-5, with 9 bases aligning to TRBD1. J gave up 4 bases and V 0 bases, and 4 bases lay outside the gene matches. The length of the CDR3 is 15 residues. Per the germline V gene, CDR1 is GTSNPN and CDR2 is SVGIG (reference sequence). In DNA form, the CDR3 reads TGTGCCTGGAGTGTAGGGACAGGGCGGAATCAGCCCCAGCATTTT. Translation: CAWSVGTGRNQPQHF. The full variable domain, rest sourced from reference TRBV30 and TRBJ1-5, is SQTIHQWPATLVQPVGSPLSLECTVEGTSNPNLYWYRQAAGRGLQLLFYSVGIGQISSEVPQNLSASRPQDRQFILSSKKLLLSDSGFYLCAWSVGTGRNQPQHFGDGTRLSIL.

This clone has more than one count but fewer than ten. The gene calls are TRBV7-9 and TRBJ2-1; TRBD1 aligns across 7 bases. V lost 5 bases and J lost 2; bases outside the gene matches: 12. CDR3 length: 17 residues. The germline CDR1 and CDR2 sequences are SEHNR and FQNEAQ (reference sequence). The CDR3 DNA sequence: TGTGCCAGCAGCCACATAGCCGGGACAGAACCCTACAATGAGCAGTTCTTC. Protein sequence: CASSHIAGTEPYNEQFF.